This passage covers 8 T cell receptor beta chains from one sample sequenced in a study of T cells after yellow fever vaccination. TCRdb redid the calling of the 5' RACE reads with MiXCR, one entry per CDR3 protein. The data show hundreds of thousands of distinct CDR3 sequences, with roughly 5.6% seen just once and roughly 3% held by the top ten. This material consisted of CD4+ T cells sorted from PBMCs, taken on the day of the yellow fever booster vaccination. The receptor source for this set is a man between 18 and 29 years old who received the YFV17D yellow fever vaccine.

In its sample, this clonotype was seen a few times. V and J are TRBV30 and TRBJ2-7; 7 bases match TRBD1. The CDR3 consists of 13 residues. Looked up from germline, CDR1 is GTSNPN and CDR2 is SVGIG (reference sequence). V trimming: 4 bases; J trimming: 10 bases; junction bases outside the gene matches: 13. The CDR3 sequence is CAWTGTEGFLQYF. The CDR3 region has the DNA TGTGCCTGGACCGGGACAGAAGGTTTCCTTCAGTACTTC.

This clonotype showed up just a few times. The chain links TRBV20-1 to TRBJ1-2; D is ambiguous. Trimming removed 5 bases from V and 0 bases from J, with 13 bases in between. The CDR3 has 14 residues. CDR1 and CDR2 (germline): DFQATT, SNEGSKA (reference sequence). In DNA, the CDR3 is TGCAGTGCTGATGTAAACCTAGCTAACTATGGCTACACCTTC. Translating gives CSADVNLANYGYTF.

The rearrangement links TRBV23-1 to TRBJ2-1; 7 bases fit TRBD1. TRBV23-1 counts as an open reading frame of uncertain function. The CDR3 runs to 15 residues. V shed 3 bases and J 7 bases; nucleotides not matched to a gene: 9. CDR3 sequence reads: CASSHRTGKGNEQFF. CDR3 coding DNA: TGCGCCAGCAGTCACCGGACAGGAAAGGGTAATGAGCAGTTCTTC.

This clonotype turned up a few times. The chain recombines TRBV3-1 with TRBJ2-1, with D possibly being TRBD2 (5 bases). Germline lookup yields CDR1 LGHDT and CDR2 YNNKEL (reference sequence). The CDR3 spans 16 residues. The germline V and J ends were trimmed by 3 bases and 7 bases, with 19 bases remaining between them. The CDR3 region is CASSHAASWVGNEQFF. The CDR3 DNA is TGTGCCAGCAGCCACGCCGCTAGCTGGGTCGGGAATGAGCAGTTCTTC.

The chain links TRBV7-6 to TRBJ1-1; 8 nucleotides agree with TRBD1. CDR3 size: 16 residues. The germline CDR1 and CDR2 sequences are SGHVS and FNYEAQ. The trim removed 5 bases at V and 4 bases at J, leaving 12 bases unmatched. The CDR3 nucleotides read TGTGCCAGCAGCCCACGGACAGGGCGGTCCGGCACTGAAGCTTTCTTT. Its protein is CASSPRTGRSGTEAFF.

In its sample, this clonotype was seen many times. The chain joins TRBV5-1 to TRBJ2-7; the D is unclear. With 0 bases removed from V and 2 bases from J, the gap between germline ends came to 12 bases. Germline V CDR1 and CDR2: SGHRS, YFSETQ. This CDR3 comprises 15 residues. The CDR3: CASSLAATNAYEQYF. The DNA of the CDR3 is TGCGCCAGCAGCTTGGCCGCGACGAATGCCTACGAGCAGTACTTC.

This clonotype was seen ten or more times. J is TRBJ1-2 and V is TRBV11-1; D ambiguous. The CDR3 runs to 12 residues. The germline V and J ends were trimmed by 4 bases and 5 bases, with 8 bases remaining between them. The V gene's germline CDR1 is SGHAT and CDR2 FQDESV (reference sequence). CDR3: CASSSYEYGYTF. The CDR3, as DNA: TGTGCCAGCAGCTCCTACGAATATGGCTACACCTTC.

The chain combines TRBV2 with TRBJ2-5; unclear D gene. CDR1 is SNHLY and CDR2 is FYNNEI in the germline V gene. V was pared by 3 bases and J by 4 bases, with 12 bases between. This CDR3 has 14 amino acids. The CDR3 here is CASSDGLLGETQYF. The CDR3 coding sequence is TGTGCCAGCAGTGACGGCCTCCTGGGAGAGACCCAGTACTTC.